This entry describes one T cell receptor beta chain. Its cognate antigen is unknown. This record belongs to a study of T cell responses to AZD1222 COVID-19 vaccine. CDR1 and CDR2 (germline): KGHSH, LQKENI. CDR3 length: 14 amino acids. The V end was cut by 2 bases, the J end by 5 bases, with 13 bases between. Using immunoSEQ multiplex PCR, the repertoire was profiled, and TCRdb retains in-frame clones only, with some absent. Among 77,000 or so clones listed, around 89% were seen once. Study findings and constraints: Elevations in Spike-specific TCR breadth and depth followed administration of two AZD1222 doses. Donors in the cohort were predominantly white British and more often female, and clonal diversity was possibly underestimated.

V gene TRBV18 combines with J gene TRBJ2-7; D is perhaps TRBD1 (5 bases). The specimen comprised peripheral blood, sampled on day 0 of AZD1222 vaccination. This TCR was recovered from an adult in good health. CDR3 nucleotide sequence: TGTGCCAGCTCACCAGAGCAGGGTAGTCACGAGCAGTACTTC. As protein: CASSPEQGSHEQYF.